This record covers a single T cell receptor (beta chain). A single record per CDR3 protein comes from TCRdb applying MiXCR to the RT-PCR reads. The table lists about 680,000 distinct CDR3 sequences, approximately 15% of them singletons. The CDR3 contains 14 residues. The germline V gene has CDR1 LGHNA and CDR2 YSLEER. V was pared by 0 bases and J by 4 bases, with 7 bases between. This clonotype was obtained from a female donor in good health, serving as a healthy control. Material: memory CD4+ T cells from blood. The chain couples TRBV4-3 to TRBJ1-3; no clear D gene. The CDR3 reads CASSQDGKGNTIYF. CDR3 in DNA: TGCGCCAGCAGCCAAGATGGAAAGGGAAACACCATATATTTT.